What follows are 26 T cell receptor beta chains derived from one specimen sequenced in a study of CD8+ T cells in alopecia areata. The sample's treatment: oral pan-JAK inhibitor, 5-10 mg twice daily. RNA was extracted and reverse transcribed into cDNA as the sequencing template. Assay used: immunoSEQ multiplex PCR; TCRdb lists only in-frame clones, some missing. The sample has about 300,000 clones, roughly 64% seen once. The material was CD4+ T cells sorted from blood, obtained at week 24, from a patient treated with tofacitinib. Receptors originate from a human donor with alopecia areata.

The rearrangement joins TRBV10-3 to TRBJ2-3; 7 bases match TRBD1. Trimming took 2 bases from V and 2 from J; bases not matched to a gene: 7. The CDR3 runs 16 residues. CDR1 and CDR2 (germline): ENHRY, SYGVKD. The CDR3 bases are TGTGCCATCAGTGAGCCGACAGGGACCATCACAGATACGCAGTATTTT. Encoded protein: CAISEPTGTITDTQYF.

The rearrangement links TRBV11-3 to TRBJ2-6; 8 bases fit TRBD1. Losses at the gene ends were 5 bases for V and 2 bases for J; bases not matched to a gene: 5. This CDR3 is 16 amino acids long. Germline loops: CDR1 SGHNT, CDR2 YENEEA. The CDR3 DNA follows: TGTGCCAGCAGCACAGGCAGGGGGCCTGGGGCCAACGTCCTGACTTTC. Amino acids: CASSTGRGPGANVLTF.

The CDR3 bases are TGCGCCAGCAGCCAAGGGAGCAGGGGGGGTGTGTTCTTC. This gives the protein CASSQGSRGGVFF. The chain employs TRBV4-1 and TRBJ2-1; D possibly uses TRBD1 or TRBD2 (7 bases each). V lost 1 base and J 15 bases, leaving 16 bases between the germline ends. CDR3 size: 13 residues. Germline V CDR1 and CDR2: MGHRA, YSYEKL.

This chain's CDR3 is CASSFLADTQYF. CDR3 DNA sequence: TGTGCCAGCAGTTTTCTGGCAGATACGCAGTATTTT. This chain links TRBV27 with TRBJ2-3; D unclear. This CDR3 is 12 amino acids long. CDR1 and CDR2 from the germline V gene are MNHEY and SMNVEV (reference sequence). Deletions cut 3 bases from V and 4 bases from J, with 5 bases between.

The chain joins TRBV5-1 to TRBJ2-5; tentative D call: TRBD1 (5 bases). Deletions cut 0 bases from V and 2 bases from J, with 8 bases between. Germline CDR1 and CDR2: SGHRS and YFSETQ. This CDR3 is 14 amino acids long. CDR3 DNA sequence: TGCGCCAGCAGCTTGGACAGGAGTCAAGAGACCCAGTACTTC. Its protein product is CASSLDRSQETQYF.

In this sample, this clone turned up many times. This chain connects TRBV7-2 to TRBJ2-2; D may be TRBD2 (5 bases). This CDR3 has 14 residues. V lost 0 bases and J 9 bases, leaving 11 bases between the germline ends. Germline values: CDR1 SGHTA, CDR2 FQGNSA. The CDR3: CASSLAGEGRELFF. The CDR3 DNA reads TGTGCCAGCAGCTTAGCCGGGGAAGGAAGGGAGCTGTTTTTT.

This clone was seen only once. The chain uses TRBV9 and TRBJ2-5, with D possibly being TRBD1 (5 bases). Germline lookup yields CDR1 SGDLS and CDR2 YYNGEE. The CDR3 has 13 amino acids. Trimming removed 4 bases at V and 5 bases at J, with 12 bases between. CDR3 bases: TGTGCCAGCAGCTGGGCAGGGTCGGAGACCCAGTACTTC. Protein: CASSWAGSETQYF.

The CDR3: CASSLTAGGETEAFF. Written as DNA, the CDR3 is TGTGCCAGCAGCCTTACTGCGGGGGGCGAAACTGAAGCTTTCTTT. This chain uses TRBV25-1 with TRBJ1-1; D is possibly TRBD1 (6 bases). The V gene's germline CDR1 is MGHDK and CDR2 SYGVNS. This CDR3 has 15 amino acids. V was pared by 6 bases and J by 5 bases, with 19 bases between.

The rearrangement uses TRBV7-9 and TRBJ2-5; D uncertain. In germline, CDR1 is SEHNR, CDR2 FQNEAQ (reference sequence). This CDR3 region has 13 residues. Trimming stripped 5 bases from V and 1 base from J, with 8 bases between. CDR3 sequence: CASSQLGQETQYF. The CDR3 DNA sequence: TGTGCCAGCAGCCAGTTAGGCCAAGAGACCCAGTACTTC.

The chain combines TRBV19 with TRBJ2-7, with 7 bases aligning to TRBD2. J lost 2 bases, V lost 6 bases, and 7 bases had no gene match. The CDR3 has 14 amino acids. Germline lookup yields CDR1 LNHDA and CDR2 SQIVND (reference sequence). CDR3: CASRAKRGTYEQYF. The CDR3 coding sequence is TGTGCCAGTAGAGCCAAGCGGGGTACCTACGAGCAGTACTTC.

The rearrangement links TRBV2 to TRBJ2-2; 8 bases are a match to TRBD1. Germline values: CDR1 SNHLY, CDR2 FYNNEI. J gave up 4 bases and V 4 bases, and 2 bases lay outside the gene matches. The CDR3 is made up of 14 amino acids. The CDR3 DNA reads TGTGCCAGCAGTGGACAGGGGTCCACCGGGGAGCTGTTTTTT. Encoded protein: CASSGQGSTGELFF.

This clone was seen at least ten times. This chain joins TRBV28 and TRBJ2-5; a possible D gene is TRBD2 (5 bases). Germline V gene sequence: CDR1 MDHEN, CDR2 SYDVKM. The CDR3 contains 18 residues. Trimming cost V 3 bases and J 1 base, with 21 bases left between them. CDR3: CASSFVTSSFAVQETQYF. CDR3 sequence (DNA): TGTGCCAGCAGTTTTGTAACTAGTTCTTTCGCGGTCCAAGAGACCCAGTACTTC.

This clone appeared many times. The CDR3 spells CASSLEIGEGETQYF. CDR3 DNA sequence: TGTGCCAGCAGCTTAGAAATCGGAGAAGGGGAGACCCAGTACTTC. The V gene is TRBV11-2, the J gene TRBJ2-5; D ambiguous. Between the trimmed V and J ends, which lost 0 bases and 5 bases, there was a span of 13 bases. The CDR3 sequence is 15 residues long. CDR1 is SGHAT, CDR2 FQNNGV, per germline.

This clone occurred once. The J gene is TRBJ1-1, the V gene TRBV6-1; the D is unclear. Per the germline V gene, CDR1 is MNHNS and CDR2 is SASEGT. This CDR3 has 15 residues. V lost 3 bases, J lost 5 bases, and 16 bases lay in between. CDR3 amino acids: CASSDPLTLRTEAFF. Written as DNA, the CDR3 is TGTGCCAGCAGTGACCCACTGACACTTAGGACTGAAGCTTTCTTT.

J is TRBJ2-2 and V is TRBV7-2; D might be TRBD2 (6 bases). The V end lost 3 bases, the J end lost 6 bases, and 14 bases lay between the germline ends. This CDR3 region has 15 residues. Looked up from germline, CDR1 is SGHTA and CDR2 is FQGNSA. DNA of the CDR3: TGTGCCAGCAGCTTTCCAGGGTGGAGGGCCGGGGAGCTGTTTTTT. It is translated as CASSFPGWRAGELFF.

This clone appeared once. This chain joins TRBV5-1 and TRBJ2-5; D not resolved. Trimming cost V 3 bases and J 0 bases, with 6 bases left between them. The germline V gene encodes CDR1 SGHRS and CDR2 YFSETQ. The CDR3 extends over 13 amino acids. Here the CDR3 DNA reads TGCGCCAGCAGCTGGTCAGACCAAGAGACCCAGTACTTC. Its protein product is CASSWSDQETQYF.

V is TRBV25-1 and J is TRBJ1-4; D unclear. The V and J ends lost 6 bases and 5 bases respectively, with 7 bases between them. Germline lookup yields CDR1 MGHDK and CDR2 SYGVNS. The CDR3 runs 12 residues. CDR3 residues: CASRLGNEKLFF. CDR3 nucleotide sequence: TGTGCCAGCAGGTTAGGAAATGAAAAACTGTTTTTT.

The V gene is TRBV30, the J gene TRBJ1-4, with unresolved D. The germline V and J ends were trimmed by 2 bases and 0 bases, with 4 bases remaining between them. The CDR3 is made up of 13 amino acids. Germline CDR1 is GTSNPN and CDR2 is SVGIG (reference sequence). The DNA of the CDR3 is TGTGCCTGGAGTCTGACAACTAATGAAAAACTGTTTTTT. Encoded protein: CAWSLTTNEKLFF. The full variable domain, in which reference TRBV30 and TRBJ1-4 provide the parts outside the CDR3, is SQTIHQWPATLVQPVGSPLSLECTVEGTSNPNLYWYRQAAGRGLQLLFYSVGIGQISSEVPQNLSASRPQDRQFILSSKKLLLSDSGFYLCAWSLTTNEKLFFGSGTQLSVL.

The chain recombines TRBV6-5 with TRBJ2-1; 9 bases align to TRBD2. CDR3 length equals 15 residues. Germline loops: CDR1 MNHEY, CDR2 SVGAGI. With 7 bases clipped from V and 4 bases from J, the junction kept 8 bases outside the gene matches. The CDR3 DNA sequence: TGTGCCAGCAACTTAGCGGGGGCCAGTTACAATGAGCAGTTCTTC. As protein: CASNLAGASYNEQFF.

This chain connects TRBV7-8 to TRBJ2-5; TRBD2 is a possible D gene (7 bases). V was trimmed by 1 base and J by 4 bases, leaving 19 bases between them. The CDR3 totals 17 residues. Germline-derived CDR1 and CDR2 are SGHVS and FQNEAQ. For the CDR3, the DNA is TGTGCCAGCAGCTTAGGGCTAGCGCGGGGGCTGATAGAGACCCAGTACTTC. Translating it yields CASSLGLARGLIETQYF. Based on the CDR3 plus reference TRBV7-8 and TRBJ2-5, the full variable domain is GAGVSQSPRYKVAKRGQDVALRCDPISGHVSLFWYQQALGQGPEFLTYFQNEAQLDKSGLPSDRFFAERPEGSVSTLKIQRTQQEDSAVYLCASSLGLARGLIETQYFGPGTRLLVL.

The chain carries TRBV7-2 and TRBJ2-5; 7 positions agree with TRBD2. Trimming removed 5 bases from V and 5 bases from J; junction bases left unmatched: 11. This CDR3 spans 15 amino acids. Germline values: CDR1 SGHTA, CDR2 FQGNSA. The CDR3 DNA is TGTGCCAGCAGCCCCCTGGCGGGGGAGGGGGAGACCCAGTACTTC. It is translated as CASSPLAGEGETQYF.

This sequence joins TRBV4-2 and TRBJ2-1, with 10 bases fitting TRBD1. CDR1 is LGHNA and CDR2 is YNFKEQ in the germline V gene. The CDR3 consists of 16 residues. V gave up 1 base and J gave up 7 bases; unmatched junction bases: 7. In DNA, the CDR3 is TGTGCCAGCAGCCAAGTCGGGGACAGGGGAAGAAATGAGCAGTTCTTC. The encoded protein is CASSQVGDRGRNEQFF.

The chain joins TRBV29-1 to TRBJ1-2; D unclear. In germline, CDR1 is SQVTM, CDR2 ANQGSEA. The CDR3 contains 12 residues. Trimming took 0 bases from V and 7 from J, leaving 9 bases between them. The CDR3 region is CSVEETRVGYTF. CDR3 nucleotide sequence: TGCAGCGTTGAAGAAACCCGGGTTGGCTACACCTTC.

V and J are TRBV9 and TRBJ1-3; D is unresolved. The CDR3 is 14 residues long. V was shortened by 1 base and J by 3 bases, with 8 bases between the two germline ends. Germline CDR1 SGDLS, CDR2 YYNGEE. CDR3 region: CASSVRSDGNTIYF. CDR3 nucleotides: TGTGCCAGCAGCGTACGTTCGGATGGAAACACCATATATTTT. The whole variable domain, filled in from reference TRBV9 and TRBJ1-3, reads DSGVTQTPKHLITATGQRVTLRCSPRSGDLSVYWYQQSLDQGLQFLIQYYNGEERAKGNILERFSAQQFPDLHSELNLSSLELGDSALYFCASSVRSDGNTIYFGEGSWLTVV.

This clone was detected ten times or more. This rearrangement joins TRBV14 to TRBJ2-3; 9 bases map to TRBD2. CDR3 size: 18 residues. Germline V gene lookup returns CDR1 SGHDN and CDR2 FVKESK. The ends lost 2 bases at V and 4 bases at J; junction bases unmatched: 13. CDR3: CASSQIPGTSSLPDTQYF. The CDR3 bases are TGTGCCAGCAGCCAAATTCCCGGGACTAGCAGTCTCCCAGATACGCAGTATTTT.

V usage is TRBV5-1 and J usage is TRBJ1-2, with 7 bases identical to TRBD1. Germline-derived CDR1 and CDR2 are SGHRS and YFSETQ. The CDR3 is 17 residues long. Trimming removed 4 bases from V and 4 bases from J; junction bases left unmatched: 16. CDR3 in DNA: TGCGCCAGCAGCCCTGGCCCGACAGGGAGTGGCGGCTATGGCTACACCTTC. Translation gives CASSPGPTGSGGYGYTF.